This TCR beta chain was sequenced during a study of blood T cell repertoires in COVID-19. Per the authors' pipeline: Cell counts per sample came from amplifying reference gene primers. TCRdb keeps only in-frame clones here, not all; method: immunoSEQ multiplex PCR. V, J and clone size were drawn from that table, and D and trimming were deduced from the DNA. Of about 90,000 clones listed, around 79% were seen once; the top ten hold roughly 10%. The receptor was isolated from an elderly woman with acute or convalescent COVID-19. Material: peripheral blood.

CDR3 loop: CAITRAWGLRDKPDEQYF. The CDR3 DNA reads TGTGCCATCACCCGGGCGTGGGGCCTCCGGGACAAGCCGGACGAGCAGTACTTC. This chain links TRBV10-3 with TRBJ2-7; tentatively, D is TRBD1 (6 bases). V was trimmed by 7 bases and J by 5 bases, leaving 30 bases between them. This CDR3 spans 18 amino acids. The V gene's germline CDR1 is ENHRY and CDR2 SYGVKD.